This is a list of T cell receptor beta chains from one sample in a study of molecular identifiers for immune sequencing clone quantification. TCRdb re-called the PCR reads with MiXCR, one entry per CDR3 protein. This table has about 8,300 distinct CDR3 sequences, roughly 33% appearing once. The specimen was naive CD8+ T cells from blood, with Jurkat cell RNA spiked in. These receptors originate from a human donor in good health. Some libraries in this study had Jurkat cell RNA spiked in. Each CDR3 is given with its conserved first and last residue. A D gene is named only where the DNA matches it firmly. Clone size appears in some rows only: once, few, many, or a class for an expanded clone.

clone size: .; J gene: TRBJ2-7; V gene: TRBV2; D gene: .; CDR3 protein: CASRDVMGDYEQYF; CDR3 DNA: TGTGCCAGCAGAGATGTGATGGGAGACTACGAGCAGTACTTC
clone size: few; J gene: TRBJ2-5; V gene: TRBV10-3; D gene: .; CDR3 protein: CAISEVGGGPQETQYF; CDR3 DNA: TGTGCCATCAGTGAGGTGGGAGGGGGCCCCCAAGAGACCCAGTACTTC
clone size: few; J gene: TRBJ1-1; V gene: TRBV29-1; D gene: .; CDR3 protein: CSVKQGLEAFF; CDR3 DNA: TGCAGCGTTAAACAGGGCCTTGAAGCTTTCTTT
clone size: medium-sized; J gene: TRBJ1-4; V gene: TRBV7-9; D gene: TRBD1; CDR3 protein: CASSPPGQGGEKLFF; CDR3 DNA: TGTGCCAGCAGCCCACCGGGACAGGGCGGGGAAAAACTGTTTTTT
clone size: medium-sized; J gene: TRBJ2-7; V gene: TRBV28; D gene: TRBD2; CDR3 protein: CASSLVPGRALTPFYEQYF; CDR3 DNA: TGTGCCAGCAGTTTAGTACCCGGGAGGGCCCTTACACCATTTTACGAGCAGTACTTC
clone size: few; J gene: TRBJ2-5; V gene: TRBV5-6; D gene: .; CDR3 protein: CASSVRPAGPEETQYF; CDR3 DNA: TGTGCCAGCAGCGTACGCCCGGCAGGGCCTGAGGAGACCCAGTACTTC
clone size: few; J gene: TRBJ1-1; V gene: TRBV9; D gene: .; CDR3 protein: CASSVADTEAFF; CDR3 DNA: TGTGCCAGCAGCGTAGCAGACACTGAAGCTTTCTTT
clone size: medium-sized; J gene: TRBJ2-3; V gene: TRBV27; D gene: TRBD1; CDR3 protein: CASRTGQGGDTQYF; CDR3 DNA: TGTGCCAGCAGGACGGGACAGGGGGGTGATACGCAGTATTTT
clone size: few; J gene: TRBJ1-1; V gene: TRBV6-6; D gene: .; CDR3 protein: CASLINTEAFF; CDR3 DNA: TGTGCCAGCCTCATTAACACTGAAGCTTTCTTT
clone size: few; J gene: TRBJ2-3; V gene: TRBV9; D gene: TRBD2; CDR3 protein: CASSVGTSFADTQYF; CDR3 DNA: TGTGCCAGCAGCGTAGGGACTAGCTTTGCCGATACGCAGTATTTT
clone size: .; J gene: TRBJ1-5; V gene: TRBV7-9; D gene: .; CDR3 protein: CASSSGPGSNQPQHF; CDR3 DNA: TGTGCCAGCAGCTCCGGGCCTGGGAGCAATCAGCCCCAGCATTTT
clone size: .; J gene: TRBJ1-5; V gene: TRBV21-1; D gene: .; CDR3 protein: CASSKGPSGQGAHQPQHF; CDR3 DNA: TGTGCCAGCAGCAAGGGCCCATCCGGACAGGGGGCTCATCAGCCCCAGCATTTT
clone size: .; J gene: TRBJ2-1; V gene: TRBV5-1; D gene: .; CDR3 protein: CASSMGDEQFF; CDR3 DNA: TGCGCCAGCAGCATGGGGGATGAGCAGTTCTTC
clone size: .; J gene: TRBJ2-1; V gene: TRBV4-3; D gene: .; CDR3 protein: CASSQTAGEQFF; CDR3 DNA: TGCGCCAGCAGCCAAACAGCCGGGGAGCAGTTCTTC
clone size: few; J gene: TRBJ2-7; V gene: TRBV20-1; D gene: .; CDR3 protein: CSASLGPRTYEQYF; CDR3 DNA: TGCAGTGCTAGTCTAGGGCCAAGGACCTACGAGCAGTACTTC
clone size: few; J gene: TRBJ1-6; V gene: TRBV7-6; D gene: TRBD1; CDR3 protein: CASSRGSGTGNSPLHF; CDR3 DNA: TGTGCCAGCAGCCGTGGGTCCGGGACAGGGAATTCACCCCTCCACTTT
clone size: .; J gene: TRBJ2-7; V gene: TRBV28; D gene: .; CDR3 protein: CASSSTAYEQYF; CDR3 DNA: TGTGCCAGCAGTTCCACTGCCTACGAGCAGTACTTC
clone size: .; J gene: TRBJ1-3; V gene: TRBV2; D gene: .; CDR3 protein: CASIGVSGNTIYF; CDR3 DNA: TGTGCCAGCATAGGAGTCTCTGGAAACACCATATATTTT
clone size: .; J gene: TRBJ2-2; V gene: TRBV6-2/TRBV6-3; D gene: .; CDR3 protein: CASKDRLAGELFF; CDR3 DNA: TGTGCCAGCAAAGACAGATTAGCCGGGGAGCTGTTTTTT
clone size: .; J gene: TRBJ2-1; V gene: TRBV6-2/TRBV6-3; D gene: TRBD2; CDR3 protein: CASSLLARSYNEQFF; CDR3 DNA: TGTGCCAGCAGCTTACTAGCGCGCTCCTACAATGAGCAGTTCTTC
clone size: .; J gene: TRBJ1-5; V gene: TRBV28; D gene: .; CDR3 protein: CASSFTGSIGNQPQHF; CDR3 DNA: TGTGCCAGCAGTTTCACCGGAAGTATCGGCAATCAGCCCCAGCATTTT
clone size: medium-sized; J gene: TRBJ2-5; V gene: TRBV13; D gene: .; CDR3 protein: CASSYQETQYF; CDR3 DNA: TGTGCCAGCAGCTACCAAGAGACCCAGTACTTC
clone size: .; J gene: TRBJ2-7; V gene: TRBV6-6; D gene: TRBD2; CDR3 protein: CASSYIRSSGSYEQYF; CDR3 DNA: TGTGCCAGCAGTTATATAAGGTCTAGCGGGAGTTACGAGCAGTACTTC
clone size: few; J gene: TRBJ1-2; V gene: TRBV29-1; D gene: TRBD1; CDR3 protein: CSADPPDRGRNGYTF; CDR3 DNA: TGCAGCGCCGACCCCCCGGACAGGGGGCGTAATGGCTACACCTTC
clone size: few; J gene: TRBJ2-3; V gene: TRBV13; D gene: TRBD2; CDR3 protein: CASSSGVAGVSGTDTQYF; CDR3 DNA: TGTGCCAGCAGCTCGGGGGTAGCGGGAGTAAGTGGCACAGATACGCAGTATTTT
clone size: .; J gene: TRBJ1-1; V gene: TRBV7-9; D gene: .; CDR3 protein: CASSFSYTEAFF; CDR3 DNA: TGTGCCAGCAGCTTCAGTTACACTGAAGCTTTCTTT
clone size: few; J gene: TRBJ2-2; V gene: TRBV27; D gene: .; CDR3 protein: CASSLEGWNTGELFF; CDR3 DNA: TGTGCCAGCAGTTTAGAGGGTTGGAACACCGGGGAGCTGTTTTTT
clone size: medium-sized; J gene: TRBJ2-3; V gene: TRBV7-9; D gene: .; CDR3 protein: CASSLYAPDTQYF; CDR3 DNA: TGTGCCAGCAGCTTATACGCGCCCGATACGCAGTATTTT
clone size: .; J gene: TRBJ2-1; V gene: TRBV25-1; D gene: .; CDR3 protein: CASSLFDEQFF; CDR3 DNA: TGTGCCAGCAGTTTATTCGATGAGCAGTTCTTC
clone size: .; J gene: TRBJ2-3; V gene: TRBV9; D gene: .; CDR3 protein: CASSVEGRIDTQYF; CDR3 DNA: TGTGCCAGCAGCGTAGAGGGAAGGATAGATACGCAGTATTTT
clone size: medium-sized; J gene: TRBJ2-7; V gene: TRBV7-6; D gene: .; CDR3 protein: CASSLMDPPHLIF; CDR3 DNA: TGTGCCAGCAGCTTGATGGATCCCCCCCATTTAATCTTC
clone size: .; J gene: TRBJ2-2; V gene: TRBV3-1; D gene: .; CDR3 protein: CASSQEAGQDTGELFF; CDR3 DNA: TGTGCCAGCAGCCAAGAAGCGGGCCAGGACACCGGGGAGCTGTTTTTT
clone size: .; J gene: TRBJ2-1; V gene: TRBV11-2; D gene: TRBD2; CDR3 protein: CASSLVVWTSGTGDEQFF; CDR3 DNA: TGTGCCAGCAGCTTAGTTGTTTGGACTAGCGGGACAGGGGATGAGCAGTTCTTC
clone size: .; J gene: TRBJ2-5; V gene: TRBV10-2; D gene: .; CDR3 protein: CASSHFRQGETQYF; CDR3 DNA: TGCGCCAGCAGTCACTTCAGGCAGGGAGAGACCCAGTACTTC
clone size: .; J gene: TRBJ1-5; V gene: TRBV6-2/TRBV6-3; D gene: .; CDR3 protein: CASSYSSALSNQPQHF; CDR3 DNA: TGTGCCAGCAGTTACTCGAGCGCGCTTAGCAATCAGCCCCAGCATTTT
clone size: .; J gene: TRBJ2-7; V gene: TRBV27; D gene: .; CDR3 protein: CAGTRLGGSSYEQYF; CDR3 DNA: TGTGCCGGCACTAGGTTAGGGGGGAGCTCCTACGAGCAGTACTTC
clone size: few; J gene: TRBJ2-5; V gene: TRBV6-1; D gene: .; CDR3 protein: CASSTPGTQYF; CDR3 DNA: TGTGCCAGCAGTACCCCCGGGACCCAGTACTTC
clone size: medium-sized; J gene: TRBJ1-4; V gene: TRBV7-2; D gene: TRBD1; CDR3 protein: CASSLDRAANEKLFF; CDR3 DNA: TGTGCCAGCAGCTTGGACAGGGCCGCTAATGAAAAACTGTTTTTT
clone size: medium-sized; J gene: TRBJ2-7; V gene: TRBV5-4; D gene: TRBD2; CDR3 protein: CASSLVSGRAYEQYF; CDR3 DNA: TGTGCCAGCAGCTTGGTTAGCGGGAGAGCCTACGAGCAGTACTTC
clone size: .; J gene: TRBJ2-1; V gene: TRBV2; D gene: TRBD2; CDR3 protein: CASSDPLAGAAYNEQFF; CDR3 DNA: TGTGCCAGCAGTGACCCCCTAGCGGGAGCGGCCTACAATGAGCAGTTCTTC
clone size: .; J gene: TRBJ2-3; V gene: TRBV9; D gene: .; CDR3 protein: CASSPNVDTQYF; CDR3 DNA: TGTGCCAGCAGCCCAAACGTGGATACGCAGTATTTT
clone size: .; J gene: TRBJ2-2; V gene: TRBV27; D gene: .; CDR3 protein: CASRAGAYTGELIF; CDR3 DNA: TGTGCCAGCAGGGCAGGGGCGTACACCGGGGAGCTGATTTTT
clone size: few; J gene: TRBJ2-2; V gene: TRBV7-9; D gene: .; CDR3 protein: CASSPRRKNTGELFF; CDR3 DNA: TGTGCCAGCAGCCCCAGGCGGAAGAACACCGGGGAGCTGTTTTTT
clone size: .; J gene: TRBJ1-4; V gene: TRBV5-1; D gene: .; CDR3 protein: CASSLEAGHYEKLFF; CDR3 DNA: TGCGCCAGCAGCTTGGAGGCCGGACATTATGAAAAACTGTTTTTT
clone size: few; J gene: TRBJ1-5; V gene: TRBV28; D gene: .; CDR3 protein: CASSFGDADQPQHF; CDR3 DNA: TGTGCCAGCAGTTTTGGGGACGCCGATCAGCCCCAGCATTTT
clone size: .; J gene: TRBJ2-3; V gene: TRBV20-1; D gene: .; CDR3 protein: CSASRLAEGEDTQYF; CDR3 DNA: TGCAGTGCTAGCCGATTAGCGGAGGGGGAAGATACGCAGTATTTT
clone size: few; J gene: TRBJ2-7; V gene: TRBV4-2; D gene: .; CDR3 protein: CASSQVPSSYEQYF; CDR3 DNA: TGTGCCAGCAGCCAAGTTCCCAGCTCCTACGAGCAGTACTTC
clone size: .; J gene: TRBJ2-2; V gene: TRBV20-1; D gene: .; CDR3 protein: CSARDPGLMARQPAGELFF; CDR3 DNA: TGCAGTGCTAGAGATCCGGGTCTCATGGCGCGCCAGCCGGCCGGGGAGCTGTTTTTT
clone size: few; J gene: TRBJ2-7; V gene: TRBV25-1; D gene: .; CDR3 protein: CASSDASTAGVSNEQYF; CDR3 DNA: TGTGCCAGCAGTGATGCCTCGACAGCGGGCGTAAGTAACGAGCAGTACTTC
clone size: .; J gene: TRBJ1-5; V gene: TRBV6-2/TRBV6-3; D gene: .; CDR3 protein: CASTDSQGLDQPQHF; CDR3 DNA: TGTGCCAGCACCGACTCCCAGGGTCTGGATCAGCCCCAGCATTTT
clone size: .; J gene: TRBJ2-7; V gene: TRBV4-1; D gene: TRBD2; CDR3 protein: CASSQESGTSGYEQYF; CDR3 DNA: TGCGCCAGCAGCCAAGAATCCGGGACTAGCGGGTACGAGCAGTACTTC
clone size: few; J gene: TRBJ2-5; V gene: TRBV19; D gene: .; CDR3 protein: CASSMLGSGGAAGLQETQYF; CDR3 DNA: TGTGCCAGTAGTATGTTGGGTTCTGGAGGGGCGGCGGGCCTCCAAGAGACCCAGTACTTC
clone size: medium-sized; J gene: TRBJ2-3; V gene: TRBV28; D gene: TRBD2; CDR3 protein: CASSSYEAGVGTDTQYF; CDR3 DNA: TGTGCCAGCAGTTCCTATGAAGCGGGAGTGGGCACAGATACGCAGTATTTT
clone size: few; J gene: TRBJ2-3; V gene: TRBV7-9; D gene: TRBD2; CDR3 protein: CASSSRGLAGEDTQYF; CDR3 DNA: TGTGCCAGCAGCTCCCGGGGGTTGGCGGGAGAAGATACGCAGTATTTT